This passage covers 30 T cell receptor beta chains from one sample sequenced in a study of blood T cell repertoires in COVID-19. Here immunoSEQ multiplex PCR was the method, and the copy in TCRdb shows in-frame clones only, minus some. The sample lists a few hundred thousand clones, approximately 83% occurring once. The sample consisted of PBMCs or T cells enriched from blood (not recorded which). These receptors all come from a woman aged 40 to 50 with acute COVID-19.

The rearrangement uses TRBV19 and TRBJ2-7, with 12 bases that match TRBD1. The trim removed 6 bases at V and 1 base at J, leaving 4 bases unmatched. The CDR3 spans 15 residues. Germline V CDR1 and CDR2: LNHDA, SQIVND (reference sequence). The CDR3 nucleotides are TGTGCCAGTAGCCAGGGACAGGGGGCATCCTACGAGCAGTACTTC. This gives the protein CASSQGQGASYEQYF. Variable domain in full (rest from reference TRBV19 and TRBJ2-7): DGGITQSPKYLFRKEGQNVTLSCEQNLNHDAMYWYRQDPGQGLRLIYYSQIVNDFQKGDIAEGYSVSREKKESFPLTVTSAQKNPTAFYLCASSQGQGASYEQYFGPGTRLTVT.

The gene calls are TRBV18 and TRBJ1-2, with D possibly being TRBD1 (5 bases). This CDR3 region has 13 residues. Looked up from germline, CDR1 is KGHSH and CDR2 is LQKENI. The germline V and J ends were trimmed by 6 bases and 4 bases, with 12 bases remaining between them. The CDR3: CASSTGHLYGYTF. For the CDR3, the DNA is TGTGCCAGCTCGACCGGACACCTCTATGGCTACACCTTC.

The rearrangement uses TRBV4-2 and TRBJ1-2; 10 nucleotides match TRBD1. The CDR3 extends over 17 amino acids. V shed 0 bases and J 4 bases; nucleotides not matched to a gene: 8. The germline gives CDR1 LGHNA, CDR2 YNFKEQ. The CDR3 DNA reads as TGTGCCAGCAGCCAAGATAGGGGGACAGGGGCTTTCTATGGCTACACCTTC. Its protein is CASSQDRGTGAFYGYTF.

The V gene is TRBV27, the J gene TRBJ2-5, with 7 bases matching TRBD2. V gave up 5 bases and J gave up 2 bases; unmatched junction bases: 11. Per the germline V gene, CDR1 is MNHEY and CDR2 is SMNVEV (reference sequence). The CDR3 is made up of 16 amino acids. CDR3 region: CASSPLRWEGQETQYF. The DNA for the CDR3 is TGTGCCAGCAGTCCACTCCGATGGGAGGGACAAGAGACCCAGTACTTC.

Here the CDR3 reads CASSNRGPMYEQYF. For the CDR3, the DNA is TGTGCCAGCAGCAACAGGGGGCCCATGTACGAGCAGTACTTC. The V and J genes are TRBV27 and TRBJ2-7; 9 bases match TRBD1. The CDR3 has 14 residues. Trimming at V came to 6 bases and at J to 4 bases, leaving 7 bases not matched to a gene. Germline-derived CDR1 and CDR2 are MNHEY and SMNVEV (reference sequence).

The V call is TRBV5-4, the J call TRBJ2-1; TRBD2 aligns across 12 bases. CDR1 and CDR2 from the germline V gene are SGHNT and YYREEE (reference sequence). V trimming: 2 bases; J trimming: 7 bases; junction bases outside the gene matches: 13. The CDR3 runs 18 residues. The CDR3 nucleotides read TGTGCCAGCAGCTTCTCTTCTAGCGGGAGGGACCTGGGAAATGAGCAGTTCTTC. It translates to CASSFSSSGRDLGNEQFF.

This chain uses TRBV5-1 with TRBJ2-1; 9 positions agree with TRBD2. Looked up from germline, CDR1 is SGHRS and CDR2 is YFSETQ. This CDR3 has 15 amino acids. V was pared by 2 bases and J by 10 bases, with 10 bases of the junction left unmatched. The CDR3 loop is CASSLVAGAPGEQFF. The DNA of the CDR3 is TGCGCCAGCAGCTTAGTAGCGGGAGCTCCGGGGGAGCAGTTCTTC. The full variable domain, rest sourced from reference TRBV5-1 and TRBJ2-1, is KAGVTQTPRYLIKTRGQQVTLSCSPISGHRSVSWYQQTPGQGLQFLFEYFSETQRNKGNFPGRFSGRQFSNSRSEMNVSTLELGDSALYLCASSLVAGAPGEQFFGPGTRLTVL.

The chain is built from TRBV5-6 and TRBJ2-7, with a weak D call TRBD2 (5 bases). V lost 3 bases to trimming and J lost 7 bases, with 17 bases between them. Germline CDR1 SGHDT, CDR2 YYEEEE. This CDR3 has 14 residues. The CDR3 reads CASSSVETSGEQYF. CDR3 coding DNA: TGTGCCAGCAGCTCGGTCGAAACTAGTGGAGAGCAGTACTTC.

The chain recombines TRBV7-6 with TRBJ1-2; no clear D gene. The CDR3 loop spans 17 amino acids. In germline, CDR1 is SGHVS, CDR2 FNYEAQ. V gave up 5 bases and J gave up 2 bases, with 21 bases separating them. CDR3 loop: CASSPTSYLGRNYGYTF. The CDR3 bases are TGTGCCAGCAGCCCCACATCATATCTGGGCCGGAACTATGGCTACACCTTC.

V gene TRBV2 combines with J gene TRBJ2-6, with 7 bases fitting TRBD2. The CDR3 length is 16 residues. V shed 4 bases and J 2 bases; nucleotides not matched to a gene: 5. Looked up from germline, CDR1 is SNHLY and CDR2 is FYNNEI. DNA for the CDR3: TGTGCCAGCAGTGTGGGGGGGAGGACTGGGGCCAACGTCCTGACTTTC. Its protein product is CASSVGGRTGANVLTF.

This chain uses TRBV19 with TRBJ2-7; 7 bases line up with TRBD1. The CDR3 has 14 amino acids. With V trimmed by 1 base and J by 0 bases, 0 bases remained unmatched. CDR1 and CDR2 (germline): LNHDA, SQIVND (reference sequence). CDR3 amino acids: CASSIGQGSYEQYF. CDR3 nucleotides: TGTGCCAGTAGTATAGGACAGGGCTCCTACGAGCAGTACTTC.

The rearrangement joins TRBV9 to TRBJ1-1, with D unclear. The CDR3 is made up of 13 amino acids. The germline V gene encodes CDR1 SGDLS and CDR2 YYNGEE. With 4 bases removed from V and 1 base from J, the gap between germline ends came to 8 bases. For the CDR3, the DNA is TGTGCCAGCAGCTGGCAAAAGAACACTGAAGCTTTCTTT. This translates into CASSWQKNTEAFF.

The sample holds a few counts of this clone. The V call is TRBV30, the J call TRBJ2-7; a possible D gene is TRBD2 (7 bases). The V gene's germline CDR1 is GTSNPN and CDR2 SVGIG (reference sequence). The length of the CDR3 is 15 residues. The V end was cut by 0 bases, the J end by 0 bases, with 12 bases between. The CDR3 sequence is CAWSVGGAISYEQYF. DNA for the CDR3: TGTGCCTGGAGTGTGGGGGGGGCAATCTCCTACGAGCAGTACTTC.

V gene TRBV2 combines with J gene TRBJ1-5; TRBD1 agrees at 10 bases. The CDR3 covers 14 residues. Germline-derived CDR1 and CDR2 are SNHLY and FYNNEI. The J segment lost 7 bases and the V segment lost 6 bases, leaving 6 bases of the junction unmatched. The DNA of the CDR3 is TGTGCCAGCAGCGGACAGGGGGTGGGGCAGCCCCAGCATTTT. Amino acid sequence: CASSGQGVGQPQHF. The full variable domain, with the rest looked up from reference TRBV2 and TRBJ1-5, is EPEVTQTPSHQVTQMGQEVILRCVPISNHLYFYWYRQILGQKVEFLVSFYNNEISEKSEIFDDQFSVERPDGSNFTLKIRSTKLEDSAMYFCASSGQGVGQPQHFGDGTRLSIL.

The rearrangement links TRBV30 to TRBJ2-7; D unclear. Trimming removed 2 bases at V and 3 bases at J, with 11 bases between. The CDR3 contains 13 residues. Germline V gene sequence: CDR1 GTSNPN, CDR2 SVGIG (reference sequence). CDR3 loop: CAWSLQTIYEQYF. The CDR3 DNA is TGTGCCTGGAGTTTACAGACCATCTACGAGCAGTACTTC. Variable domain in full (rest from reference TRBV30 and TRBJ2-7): SQTIHQWPATLVQPVGSPLSLECTVEGTSNPNLYWYRQAAGRGLQLLFYSVGIGQISSEVPQNLSASRPQDRQFILSSKKLLLSDSGFYLCAWSLQTIYEQYFGPGTRLTVT.

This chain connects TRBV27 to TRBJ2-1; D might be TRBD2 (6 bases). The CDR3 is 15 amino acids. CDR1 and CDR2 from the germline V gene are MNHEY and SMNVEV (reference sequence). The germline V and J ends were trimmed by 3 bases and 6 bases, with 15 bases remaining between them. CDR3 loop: CASSLKGGPFNEQFF. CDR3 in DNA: TGTGCCAGCAGTTTGAAAGGAGGGCCTTTCAATGAGCAGTTCTTC.

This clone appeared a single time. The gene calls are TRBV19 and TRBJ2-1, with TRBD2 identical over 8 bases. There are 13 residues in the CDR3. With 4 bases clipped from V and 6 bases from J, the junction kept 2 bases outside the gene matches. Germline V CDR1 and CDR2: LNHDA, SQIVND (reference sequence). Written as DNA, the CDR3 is TGTGCCAGTAGTAGGGGACTAGGCAATGAGCAGTTCTTC. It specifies CASSRGLGNEQFF.

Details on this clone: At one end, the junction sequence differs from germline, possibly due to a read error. Written as DNA, the CDR3 is TGTGCCAGCAGCCCGCCCCCCGGGACAGGGAACCCCGGGGAGCTGTTTTTT. Translated: CASSPPPGTGNPGELFF. The chain recombines TRBV9 with TRBJ2-2; 9 bases align to TRBD1. Germline values: CDR1 SGDLS, CDR2 YYNGEE. The CDR3 runs to 17 residues.

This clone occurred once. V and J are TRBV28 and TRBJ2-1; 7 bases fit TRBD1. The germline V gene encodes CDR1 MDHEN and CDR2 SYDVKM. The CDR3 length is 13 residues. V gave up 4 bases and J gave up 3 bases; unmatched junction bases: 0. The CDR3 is CASSWDSYNEQFF. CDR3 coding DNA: TGTGCCAGCAGTTGGGACAGCTACAATGAGCAGTTCTTC.

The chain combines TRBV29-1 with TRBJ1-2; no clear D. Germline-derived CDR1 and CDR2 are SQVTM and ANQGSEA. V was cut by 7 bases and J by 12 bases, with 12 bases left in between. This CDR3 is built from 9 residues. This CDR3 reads CSEPEADTF. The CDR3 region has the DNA TGCAGCGAACCCGAAGCGGACACCTTC.

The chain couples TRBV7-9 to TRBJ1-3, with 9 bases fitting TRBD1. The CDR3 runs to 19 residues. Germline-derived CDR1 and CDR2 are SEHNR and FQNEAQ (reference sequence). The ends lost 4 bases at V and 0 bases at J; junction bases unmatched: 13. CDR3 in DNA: TGTGCCAGCAGCTCCGTCCGGGACAGGGTGTTATACTCTGGAAACACCATATATTTT. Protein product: CASSSVRDRVLYSGNTIYF.

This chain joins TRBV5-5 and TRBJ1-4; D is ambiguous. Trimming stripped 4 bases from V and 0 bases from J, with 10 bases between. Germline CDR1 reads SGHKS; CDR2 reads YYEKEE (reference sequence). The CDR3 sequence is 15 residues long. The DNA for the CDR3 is TGTGCCAGCAGCCGGTCCTTATCAACTAATGAAAAACTGTTTTTT. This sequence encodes CASSRSLSTNEKLFF.

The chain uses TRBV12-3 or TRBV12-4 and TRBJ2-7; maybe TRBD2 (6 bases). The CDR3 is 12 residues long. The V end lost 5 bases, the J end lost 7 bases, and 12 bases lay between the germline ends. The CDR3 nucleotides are TGTGCCAGCAGTACTGTTAGCGGAGAGCAGTACTTC. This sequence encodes CASSTVSGEQYF.

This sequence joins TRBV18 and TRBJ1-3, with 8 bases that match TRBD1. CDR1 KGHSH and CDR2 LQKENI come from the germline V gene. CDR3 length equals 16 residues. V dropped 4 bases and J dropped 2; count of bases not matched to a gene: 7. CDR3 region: CASSRQGPGAGNTIYF. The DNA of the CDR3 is TGTGCCAGCTCACGACAGGGGCCAGGGGCTGGAAACACCATATATTTT.

The CDR3 nucleotides are TGTGCCAGCAGTTTGCCCAGGGGACAGCCCCAGCATTTT. Residues: CASSLPRGQPQHF. The chain is built from TRBV28 and TRBJ1-5, with D maybe TRBD1 (6 bases). Germline values: CDR1 MDHEN, CDR2 SYDVKM. The germline V and J ends were trimmed by 3 bases and 7 bases, with 10 bases remaining between them. The CDR3 is made up of 13 amino acids.

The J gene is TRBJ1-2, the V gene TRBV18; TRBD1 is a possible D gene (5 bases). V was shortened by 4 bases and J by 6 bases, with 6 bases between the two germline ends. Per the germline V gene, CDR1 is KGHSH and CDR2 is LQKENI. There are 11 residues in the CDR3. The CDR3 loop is CASSRQNGYTF. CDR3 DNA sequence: TGTGCCAGCTCACGACAGAATGGCTACACCTTC.

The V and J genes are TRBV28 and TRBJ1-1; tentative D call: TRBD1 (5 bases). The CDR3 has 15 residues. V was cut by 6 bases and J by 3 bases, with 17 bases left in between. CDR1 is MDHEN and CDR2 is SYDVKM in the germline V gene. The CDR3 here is CASSPRAGPDTEAFF. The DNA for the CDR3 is TGTGCCAGCAGCCCCCGGGCAGGGCCGGACACTGAAGCTTTCTTT.

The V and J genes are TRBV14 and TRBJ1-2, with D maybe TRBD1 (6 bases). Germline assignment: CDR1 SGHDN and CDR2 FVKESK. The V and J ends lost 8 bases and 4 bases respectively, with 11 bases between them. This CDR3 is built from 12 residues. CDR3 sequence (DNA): TGTGCCAGCTCAGGGGTTATCTATGGCTACACCTTC. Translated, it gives CASSGVIYGYTF.

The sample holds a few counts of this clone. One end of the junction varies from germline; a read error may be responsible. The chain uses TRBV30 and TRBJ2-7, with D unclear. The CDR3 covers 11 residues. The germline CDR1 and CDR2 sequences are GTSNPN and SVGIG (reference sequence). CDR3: CAWSVTTQPDF. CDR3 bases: TGTGCCTGGAGTGTCACTACACAACCCGACTTC.

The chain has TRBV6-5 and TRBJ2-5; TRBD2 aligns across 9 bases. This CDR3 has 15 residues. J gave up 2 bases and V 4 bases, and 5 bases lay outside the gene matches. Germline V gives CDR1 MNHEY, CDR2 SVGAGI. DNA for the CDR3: TGTGCCAGCAGTTTCGGACTAGCGCTACAAGAGACCCAGTACTTC. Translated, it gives CASSFGLALQETQYF.